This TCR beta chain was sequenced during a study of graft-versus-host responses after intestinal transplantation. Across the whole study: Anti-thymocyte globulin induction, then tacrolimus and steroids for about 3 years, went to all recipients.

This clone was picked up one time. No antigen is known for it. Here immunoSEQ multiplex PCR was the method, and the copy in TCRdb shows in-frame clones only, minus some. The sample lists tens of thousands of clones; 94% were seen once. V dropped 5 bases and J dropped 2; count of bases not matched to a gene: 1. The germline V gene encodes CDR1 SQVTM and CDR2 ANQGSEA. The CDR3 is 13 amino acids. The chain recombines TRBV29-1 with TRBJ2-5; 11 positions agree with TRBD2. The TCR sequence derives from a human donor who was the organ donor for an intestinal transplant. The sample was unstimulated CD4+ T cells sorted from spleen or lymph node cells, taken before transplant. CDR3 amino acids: CSVLAGGQETQYF. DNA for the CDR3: TGCAGCGTTCTAGCGGGGGGACAAGAGACCCAGTACTTC.